Listed below are T cell receptor beta chains from one sample, sequenced in a study of PD-1 blockade in classical Hodgkin lymphoma. Profiling relied on immunoSEQ multiplex PCR, and the TCRdb table lists in-frame clones only, not all of them. Found here are around 21,000 clones, 65% to 75% of them singletons; the top ten hold about 22%. Sequenced here: peripheral blood mononuclear cells (PBMCs), sampled at baseline. Receptor source: a human donor with classical Hodgkin lymphoma. CDR3s include the opening cysteine and the closing phenylalanine or tryptophan. The order of the fields is J gene, V gene, clone size, CDR3 length, D gene, CDR3 protein, CDR3 DNA. A D gene is named only where the DNA matches it firmly. The size of a clone is reported for some rows only, either as once, few or many, or as a class for expanded clones.

>TRBJ1-5|TRBV6-1|NA|14|NA
CASSGASLDQPQHF
TGTGCCAGCAGTGGAGCTAGCTTGGATCAGCCCCAGCATTTT
>TRBJ2-3|TRBV6-1|NA|15|NA
CASSVGNRITDTQYF
TGTGCCAGCAGTGTTGGGAACAGAATAACAGATACGCAGTATTTT
>TRBJ2-1|TRBV18|NA|16|TRBD2
CASSPWGGSGHNEQFF
TGTGCCAGCTCACCATGGGGCGGGAGCGGTCACAATGAGCAGTTCTTC
>TRBJ2-7|TRBV19|NA|15|TRBD2
CASSIRDGTTYEQYF
TGTGCCAGTAGTATTAGGGACGGGACTACCTACGAGCAGTACTTC
>TRBJ2-2|TRBV7-2|NA|14|NA
CASSPSPSGGELFF
TGTGCCAGCAGCCCCTCCCCGAGCGGCGGGGAGCTGTTTTTT
>TRBJ1-2|TRBV30|NA|15|TRBD1
CAWSVDGTGPRGYTF
TGTGCCTGGAGTGTAGATGGGACAGGGCCTCGTGGCTACACCTTC
>TRBJ2-6|TRBV6-5|NA|14|NA
CASEASSGANVLTF
TGTGCCAGTGAGGCCAGCTCTGGGGCCAACGTCCTGACTTTC
>TRBJ1-1|TRBV6-5|NA|14|NA
CASSYSTGTDEAFF
TGTGCCAGCAGTTATTCTACCGGGACGGATGAAGCTTTCTTT
>TRBJ2-3|TRBV11-2|NA|13|NA
CASSLDRADTQYF
TGTGCCAGCAGCTTAGACAGGGCAGATACGCAGTATTTT
>TRBJ2-7|TRBV25-1|once|16|NA
CASSGTGTYSPYEQYF
TGTGCCAGCAGTGGAACCGGGACATACAGCCCCTACGAGCAGTACTTC
>TRBJ2-1|TRBV29-1|NA|12|NA
CSVEDPGGRAFF
TGCAGCGTTGAAGATCCAGGGGGGCGGGCGTTCTTC
>TRBJ2-3|TRBV7-9|NA|14|NA
CASSLASSTDTQYF
TGTGCCAGCAGCTTAGCGTCCTCCACAGATACGCAGTATTTT
>TRBJ1-3|TRBV19|NA|12|NA
CASGITGNTIYF
TGTGCCAGTGGGATTACTGGAAACACCATATATTTT
>TRBJ2-1|TRBV30|NA|11|NA
CAWSRSNEQFF
TGTGCCTGGAGTCGGAGCAATGAGCAGTTCTTC
>TRBJ1-6|TRBV5-4|few|14|NA
CASSWNSYNSPLHF
TGTGCCAGCAGTTGGAACTCCTATAATTCACCCCTCCACTTT
>TRBJ2-7|TRBV6-1|NA|14|NA
CASSEADSGHEQYF
TGTGCCAGCAGTGAAGCGGACAGCGGCCACGAGCAGTACTTC
>TRBJ2-1|TRBV9|NA|15|TRBD2
CASSVVAGSYNEQFF
TGTGCCAGCAGCGTGGTAGCGGGGTCCTACAATGAGCAGTTCTTC
>TRBJ2-1|TRBV6-5|NA|13|NA
CASKTGTYNEQFF
TGTGCCAGCAAAACGGGAACCTACAATGAGCAGTTCTTC
>TRBJ1-1|TRBV7-8|NA|13|NA
CASSASWGPEAFF
TGTGCCAGCAGCGCCTCTTGGGGCCCTGAAGCTTTCTTT
>TRBJ2-3|TRBV5-4|once|16|TRBD2
CASSTEPGLAGDTQYF
TGTGCCAGCAGCACTGAACCGGGACTAGCGGGTGATACGCAGTATTTT
>TRBJ2-2|TRBV5-4|NA|18|TRBD1
CASSLILSWTGRTGELFF
TGTGCCAGCAGCTTGATCCTTTCCTGGACAGGGAGAACCGGGGAGCTGTTTTTT
>TRBJ1-4|TRBV2|NA|13|NA
CASNLVGDRKLFF
TGTGCCAGCAATCTTGTTGGAGACCGTAAACTGTTTTTT
>TRBJ2-2|TRBV11-1|NA|13|NA
CASSLAEATELFF
TGTGCCAGCAGCTTAGCAGAAGCCACGGAGCTGTTTTTT
>TRBJ2-7|TRBV10-3|NA|14|TRBD2
CATWTSGRINEQYF
TGTGCCACATGGACTAGCGGGAGAATCAACGAGCAGTACTTC
>TRBJ1-1|TRBV29-1|NA|12|NA
CSVDNLVTEAFF
TGCAGCGTTGACAACTTGGTCACTGAAGCTTTCTTT
>TRBJ2-3|TRBV15|once|15|NA
CATSRGQAQADTQYF
TGTGCCACCAGCAGAGGGCAAGCACAGGCAGATACGCAGTATTTT
>TRBJ2-7|TRBV9|NA|15|NA
CASSVEDGLSYEQYF
TGTGCCAGCAGCGTAGAGGACGGATTAAGCTACGAGCAGTACTTC
>TRBJ2-5|TRBV11-3|once|14|TRBD2
CASSPPGTRTAQYF
TGTGCCAGCAGCCCCCCCGGGACTAGGACGGCCCAGTACTTC
>TRBJ2-2|TRBV18|NA|15|NA
CASSIGTSNTGELFF
TGTGCCAGCTCAATCGGGACATCGAACACCGGGGAGCTGTTTTTT
>TRBJ2-3|TRBV9|NA|16|NA
CASSVEGSQPSDTQYF
TGTGCCAGCAGCGTAGAGGGTAGTCAGCCCAGCGATACGCAGTATTTT
>TRBJ2-1|TRBV7-3|NA|15|NA
CASSLGGTTYNEQFF
TGTGCCAGCAGCTTAGGAGGCACTACTTACAATGAGCAGTTCTTC
>TRBJ2-3|TRBV11-3|NA|15|NA
CASSLGQGPEDTQYF
TGTGCCAGCAGCTTAGGGCAGGGACCTGAAGATACGCAGTATTTT
>TRBJ2-5|TRBV30|NA|17|NA
CAWSVPRRDGGPTIQYF
TGTGCCTGGAGTGTACCCCGACGGGACGGGGGCCCGACGATCCAGTACTTC
>TRBJ2-5|TRBV5-1|few|16|TRBD2
CASSLGTSGREETQYF
TGCGCCAGCAGCTTGGGTACTAGCGGGAGGGAAGAGACCCAGTACTTC
>TRBJ2-7|TRBV11-2|NA|11|NA
CASSPSYEQYF
TGTGCCAGCAGCCCTAGCTACGAGCAGTACTTC
>TRBJ1-3|TRBV5-6|NA|16|NA
CASSLNPTVGGNTIYF
TGTGCCAGCAGCTTGAACCCGACCGTGGGGGGAAACACCATATATTTT
>TRBJ2-7|TRBV7-2|once|16|NA
CASSLGRGDRTYEQYF
TGTGCCAGCAGCCTAGGGCGCGGGGACAGAACCTACGAGCAGTACTTC
>TRBJ2-7|TRBV7-9|NA|15|TRBD1
CASSFSTGNSYEQYF
TGTGCCAGCAGCTTTTCGACAGGGAACTCCTACGAGCAGTACTTC
>TRBJ2-3|TRBV7-3|once|14|NA
CASSSSRASDTQYF
TGTGCCAGCAGCTCATCAAGGGCGTCAGATACGCAGTATTTT
>TRBJ1-4|TRBV19|once|14|NA
CASSIGATNEKLFF
TGTGCCAGTAGTATTGGTGCAACTAATGAAAAACTGTTTTTT
>TRBJ1-3|TRBV11-2|NA|15|NA
CASSARGSSGNTIYF
TGTGCCAGCAGCGCTCGGGGGAGCTCTGGAAACACCATATATTTT
>TRBJ2-7|TRBV4-2|NA|15|NA
CATGRPSGGPGEQYF
TGTGCCACCGGCCGACCAAGTGGTGGTCCGGGCGAGCAGTACTTC
>TRBJ2-7|TRBV7-2|NA|15|NA
CASSLSPILGYEQYF
TGTGCCAGCAGCTTATCCCCCATCCTGGGGTACGAGCAGTACTTC
>TRBJ1-1|TRBV28|few|12|NA
CASSLSGREAFF
TGTGCCAGCAGTTTATCCGGCCGCGAGGCTTTCTTT
>TRBJ1-2|TRBV7-2|NA|14|NA
CATSKGGISYGYTF
TGTGCCACCTCCAAGGGGGGCATCAGCTATGGCTACACCTTC
>TRBJ2-3|TRBV10-3|NA|13|NA
CAISETDGNTQYF
TGTGCCATCAGTGAGACTGACGGCAATACGCAGTATTTT
>TRBJ2-7|TRBV4-3|NA|14|TRBD1
CASSPDRGPYEQYF
TGCGCCAGCAGCCCGGACAGGGGACCCTACGAGCAGTACTTC
>TRBJ1-1|TRBV4-3|NA|14|TRBD1
CASRRDSANTEAFF
TGCGCCAGCAGGAGGGACAGTGCGAACACTGAAGCTTTCTTT
>TRBJ2-7|TRBV28|NA|11|NA
CASRGGQSANF
TGTGCCAGCAGGGGGGGACAGAGCGCGAACTTC
>TRBJ2-7|TRBV6-6|NA|13|NA
CASSYSGKLEQYF
TGTGCCAGTAGTTACTCCGGGAAACTGGAGCAGTACTTC
>TRBJ2-6|TRBV27|NA|17|TRBD1
CASSSIQGVAGANVLTF
TGTGCCAGCAGTTCTATTCAGGGGGTAGCTGGGGCCAACGTCCTGACTTTC
>TRBJ1-5|TRBV30|NA|16|TRBD1
CAWSATGVGVNQPQHF
TGTGCCTGGAGTGCGACAGGGGTGGGGGTCAATCAGCCCCAGCATTTT
>TRBJ2-7|TRBV5-6|NA|15|TRBD1
CARFSGQASDYEQYF
TGTGCCAGATTTTCAGGACAGGCCTCAGACTACGAGCAGTACTTC
>TRBJ2-1|TRBV7-2|once|15|NA
CASSLDVSSYNEQFF
TGTGCCAGCAGCTTAGACGTCAGCTCCTACAATGAGCAGTTCTTC
>TRBJ2-2|TRBV10-3|NA|14|TRBD2
CATKGLADTGELFF
TGTGCCACCAAGGGACTAGCAGACACCGGGGAGCTGTTTTTT
>TRBJ2-1|TRBV6-6|NA|13|NA
CASSYSSLNEQFF
TGTGCCAGCAGTTACTCGAGTCTCAATGAGCAGTTCTTC
>TRBJ2-3|TRBV15|NA|18|NA
CATSKGEWTFLGTDTQYF
TGTGCCACCAGCAAGGGTGAGTGGACATTCCTGGGGACAGATACGCAGTATTTT
>TRBJ1-1|TRBV7-9|medium-sized|14|NA
CASSFLTVNTEAFF
TGTGCCAGCAGCTTTCTGACTGTGAACACTGAAGCTTTCTTT
>TRBJ2-1|TRBV30|NA|17|TRBD2
CAWTTGTSGSLYNEQFF
TGTGCCTGGACTACCGGGACTAGCGGATCCCTTTACAATGAGCAGTTCTTC